Below, 21 T cell receptor beta chains from the same sample are listed, as sequenced in a study of response to subunit inactivated influenza vaccine. TCRdb itself ran the RT-PCR reads through MiXCR, one entry per CDR3 protein. In the table there are more than 550,000 distinct CDR3 sequences, approximately 10% of which are singletons. These same data were also listed under a study on T cells expressing NK-cell markers. That publication notes: Generation of TCR beta cDNA was performed by 5'RACE template switching incorporating UMIs.

The starting material was PBMCs from blood, obtained on the day of vaccination. These receptors were obtained from a man aged 50 to 60 who received an inactivated influenza vaccine.

The gene calls are TRBV4-1 and TRBJ2-7, with D possibly TRBD2 on 5 matching bases. Trimming took off 0 bases at V and 6 bases at J, with 6 bases between the two ends. CDR3 length: 12 amino acids. Germline CDR1 reads MGHRA; CDR2 reads YSYEKL. CDR3 nucleotide sequence: TGCGCCAGCAGCCAAGATGGAGGCGAGCAGTACTTC. As protein: CASSQDGGEQYF.

In this sample, this clonotype turned up many times. J is TRBJ1-5 and V is TRBV28; unclear D gene. This CDR3 is 14 amino acids long. Between the trimmed V and J ends, which lost 2 bases and 7 bases, there was a span of 12 bases. In germline, CDR1 is MDHEN, CDR2 SYDVKM. The CDR3 sequence: CASSLGVTLQPQHF. CDR3 bases: TGTGCCAGCAGTTTAGGTGTGACCCTACAGCCCCAGCATTTT.

Ten or more counts support this clonotype. This rearrangement joins TRBV20-1 to TRBJ2-3; weak D call: TRBD2 (7 bases). The V end lost 5 bases, the J end lost 2 bases, and 23 bases lay between the germline ends. This CDR3 is built from 17 residues. Germline assignment: CDR1 DFQATT and CDR2 SNEGSKA (reference sequence). CDR3 bases: TGCAGTGCTGGGGGGGCCGGGTGGGGCGGACACACAGATACGCAGTATTTT. Protein: CSAGGAGWGGHTDTQYF.

The table lists this clonotype with many counts. The rearrangement links TRBV20-1 to TRBJ2-7, with 8 bases aligning to TRBD1. This CDR3 has 14 residues. The V gene end was trimmed by 0 bases and the J gene end by 5 bases; junction bases not matched to a gene: 6. In germline, CDR1 is DFQATT, CDR2 SNEGSKA (reference sequence). CDR3 sequence reads: CSARETGGRNEQYF. The CDR3 nucleotides are TGCAGTGCTAGAGAAACAGGGGGACGGAACGAGCAGTACTTC.

The table lists this clonotype with many counts. The chain couples TRBV4-2 to TRBJ2-7; a possible D gene is TRBD1 (6 bases). There are 16 residues in the CDR3. CDR1 and CDR2 (germline): LGHNA, YNFKEQ. Deletions cut 4 bases from V and 4 bases from J, with 20 bases between. Here the CDR3 reads CASSPSHPPQGYEQYF. The CDR3 bases are TGTGCCAGCAGCCCATCCCACCCCCCACAGGGTTACGAGCAGTACTTC.

The chain has TRBV28 and TRBJ2-5; 8 nucleotides align to TRBD1. Germline loops: CDR1 MDHEN, CDR2 SYDVKM. The CDR3 extends over 14 amino acids. With 7 bases clipped from V and 5 bases from J, the junction kept 9 bases outside the gene matches. The chain's CDR3 is CASNDRGFRETQYF. The CDR3 DNA reads as TGTGCCAGCAATGACAGGGGCTTTCGGGAGACCCAGTACTTC.

In its sample, this clonotype was seen many times. Here the CDR3 reads CASSLSGARNTEAFF. The CDR3, as DNA: TGCGCCAGCAGCTTGTCGGGAGCTCGGAACACTGAAGCTTTCTTT. The chain joins TRBV5-1 to TRBJ1-1, with unresolved D. The CDR3 loop spans 15 amino acids. V was clipped by 1 base and J by 1 base, with 11 bases between them. Per germline, CDR1 SGHRS and CDR2 YFSETQ.

This clonotype was counted between two and nine times. The chain has TRBV11-2 and TRBJ2-4; 10 bases align to TRBD1. This CDR3 region has 18 residues. The V and J ends lost 1 base and 1 base, in that order; junction bases with no gene match: 7. Germline V CDR1 and CDR2: SGHAT, FQNNGV. CDR3 residues: CASSLVTGGGLAKNIQYF. The CDR3 DNA sequence: TGTGCCAGCAGCTTAGTGACAGGGGGCGGGTTGGCCAAAAACATTCAGTACTTC.

This clonotype was found a few times. The chain joins TRBV19 to TRBJ1-1, with a weak D call TRBD1 (6 bases). The CDR3 is made up of 13 amino acids. Trimming took off 5 bases at V and 5 bases at J, with 12 bases between the two ends. Germline-derived CDR1 and CDR2 are LNHDA and SQIVND (reference sequence). CDR3 in amino acids: CASSGQRGTEAFF. The CDR3 nucleotides read TGTGCCAGTAGTGGACAGCGGGGGACTGAAGCTTTCTTT.

J is TRBJ2-7 and V is TRBV7-2; the D is unclear. The V end lost 1 base, the J end lost 5 bases, and 9 bases lay between the germline ends. Germline V gene sequence: CDR1 SGHTA, CDR2 FQGNSA. This CDR3 has 13 residues. The CDR3 region has the DNA TGTGCCAGCAGCTTAGAACGGGCCCACGAGCAGTACTTC. It codes for CASSLERAHEQYF. The variable domain in full, completed from reference TRBV7-2 and TRBJ2-7, reads GAGVSQSPSNKVTEKGKDVELRCDPISGHTALYWYRQSLGQGLEFLIYFQGNSAPDKSGLPSDRFSAERTGGSVSTLTIQRTQQEDSAVYLCASSLERAHEQYFGPGTRLTVT.

The chain joins TRBV28 to TRBJ1-3; TRBD1 is a possible D gene (5 bases). Germline lookup yields CDR1 MDHEN and CDR2 SYDVKM. There are 15 residues in the CDR3. V gave up 8 bases and J gave up 0 bases, with 14 bases separating them. The CDR3 region is CASAFQGGSGNTIYF. The CDR3, as DNA: TGTGCCAGCGCGTTTCAGGGAGGCTCTGGAAACACCATATATTTT.

This clonotype was counted a few times. The chain has TRBV7-9 and TRBJ2-1; 11 bases align to TRBD2. The CDR3 runs to 15 residues. Germline V gene data show CDR1 as SEHNR and CDR2 as FQNEAQ (reference sequence). Trimming removed 5 bases from V and 7 bases from J; junction bases left unmatched: 7. The CDR3 protein is CASSRSGGAPNEQFF. In nucleotides, the CDR3 is TGTGCCAGCAGCCGTAGCGGGGGGGCCCCGAATGAGCAGTTCTTC.

At least ten counts were recorded for this clonotype. The chain combines TRBV7-2 with TRBJ2-7; D is unclear. Germline lookup yields CDR1 SGHTA and CDR2 FQGNSA. Trimming took 3 bases from V and 2 from J, leaving 11 bases between them. This CDR3 spans 14 amino acids. CDR3 sequence reads: CASSFPPQTYEQYF. CDR3 nucleotides: TGTGCCAGCAGCTTCCCCCCTCAAACCTACGAGCAGTACTTC.

This clonotype was seen a handful of times. The chain combines TRBV2 with TRBJ1-1; 7 bases map to TRBD1. V was clipped by 6 bases and J by 6 bases; unmatched bases: 7. This CDR3 region has 13 residues. Germline loops: CDR1 SNHLY, CDR2 FYNNEI. CDR3 nucleotides: TGTGCCAGCAGGGGCCAGGGGGTATCTGAAGCTTTCTTT. Its translation is CASRGQGVSEAFF.

This clonotype was seen repeatedly, ten times or more. The chain couples TRBV5-1 to TRBJ2-1; 7 bases map to TRBD1. Germline-derived CDR1 and CDR2 are SGHRS and YFSETQ. This CDR3 is 15 amino acids long. With 3 bases clipped from V and 0 bases from J, the junction kept 3 bases outside the gene matches. The CDR3 nucleotides read TGCGCCAGCAGCTCGAGACAGGGCTCCTACAATGAGCAGTTCTTC. This gives the protein CASSSRQGSYNEQFF.

This chain links TRBV25-1 with TRBJ1-2; D is unclear. The CDR3 consists of 15 residues. Germline values: CDR1 MGHDK, CDR2 SYGVNS. Trimming removed 3 bases at V and 2 bases at J, with 13 bases between. The CDR3 region has the DNA TGTGCCAGCAGTGATGCCTCGCGGCCCAACTATGGCTACACCTTC. Its translation is CASSDASRPNYGYTF.

The table lists this clonotype with a few counts. This sequence joins TRBV20-1 and TRBJ2-1; 7 bases line up with TRBD2. The CDR3 contains 15 residues. Germline CDR1 and CDR2: DFQATT and SNEGSKA (reference sequence). The V gene end was trimmed by 6 bases and the J gene end by 8 bases; junction bases not matched to a gene: 16. CDR3 in amino acids: CSAQSGTKIRDEQFF. The DNA of the CDR3 is TGCAGTGCCCAGTCCGGGACTAAAATTCGGGATGAGCAGTTCTTC.

V gene TRBV7-2 combines with J gene TRBJ2-5; 8 bases fit TRBD2. The germline V gene has CDR1 SGHTA and CDR2 FQGNSA. This CDR3 has 15 amino acids. The V and J ends lost 2 bases and 2 bases, in that order; junction bases with no gene match: 4. DNA for the CDR3: TGTGCCAGCAGCTTACTGCGGGGGGCTCAAGAGACCCAGTACTTC. Translating it yields CASSLLRGAQETQYF.

The chain has TRBV20-1 and TRBJ1-1; possible D gene TRBD1, 5 bases. The germline gives CDR1 DFQATT, CDR2 SNEGSKA (reference sequence). The germline V and J ends were trimmed by 0 bases and 4 bases, with 12 bases remaining between them. CDR3 length: 14 residues. This chain's CDR3 is CSARDGTGSTEAFF. The CDR3 region has the DNA TGCAGTGCTAGAGATGGGACCGGGAGCACTGAAGCTTTCTTT.

A few counts support this clonotype. J is TRBJ2-2 and V is TRBV4-2, with unresolved D. The length of the CDR3 is 12 residues. Germline V gene sequence: CDR1 LGHNA, CDR2 YNFKEQ. V lost 1 base and J 6 bases, leaving 3 bases between the germline ends. The CDR3 protein is CASSQVAGELFF. The CDR3 bases are TGTGCCAGCAGCCAAGTCGCCGGGGAGCTGTTTTTT.

Many counts were recorded for this clonotype. The chain is built from TRBV3-1 and TRBJ2-7; D is possibly TRBD1 or TRBD2 (5 bases each). V was cut by 1 base and J by 4 bases, with 5 bases left in between. The V gene's germline CDR1 is LGHDT and CDR2 YNNKEL (reference sequence). The CDR3 sequence is 12 residues long. CDR3 sequence reads: CASSQGGYEQYF. Here the CDR3 DNA reads TGTGCCAGCAGCCAAGGGGGGTACGAGCAGTACTTC.